These 24 T cell receptor beta chains were sequenced from one sample in a study of OX40 agonist ivuxolimab in advanced cancers. TCRdb's copy holds only in-frame clones and misses some; the assay was immunoSEQ multiplex PCR. The table includes under 100,000 clones, 92% detected once. Specimen: CD4+ or CD8+ T cells sorted from blood, collected in a trial of the OX40 agonist ivuxolimab. The receptors derive from an adult with an advanced solid tumor such as melanoma, head and neck, liver or kidney cancer.

This rearrangement joins TRBV7-6 to TRBJ1-5, with D possibly TRBD1 on 6 matching bases. Trimming removed 1 base from V and 1 base from J, with 11 bases in between. CDR3 length: 16 residues. Germline V gene lookup returns CDR1 SGHVS and CDR2 FNYEAQ. Here the CDR3 DNA reads TGTGCCAGCAGCTTAGGGGGGCCCCCGAGCAATCAGCCCCAGCATTTT. Protein: CASSLGGPPSNQPQHF.

V and J are TRBV20-1 and TRBJ1-1; D might be TRBD1 (6 bases). The CDR3 runs to 10 residues. Between the trimmed V and J ends, which lost 5 bases and 8 bases, there was a span of 9 bases. Germline V CDR1 and CDR2: DFQATT, SNEGSKA (reference sequence). The CDR3 reads CSALTGEAFF. CDR3 DNA sequence: TGCAGTGCTCTCACAGGGGAAGCTTTCTTT.

V usage is TRBV5-4 and J usage is TRBJ2-7; TRBD1 is a possible D gene (6 bases). Germline loops: CDR1 SGHNT, CDR2 YYREEE (reference sequence). This CDR3 is built from 14 residues. Trimming pared 4 bases from V and 2 bases from J, leaving 13 bases between. In DNA form, the CDR3 reads TGTGCCAGCAGCCGAGGACAGTCCACCTACGAGCAGTACTTC. It is translated as CASSRGQSTYEQYF.

The genes are TRBV4-3 and TRBJ1-1, with no clear D. The CDR3 runs to 16 residues. Trimming cost V 0 bases and J 4 bases, with 15 bases left between them. Germline V gene sequence: CDR1 LGHNA, CDR2 YSLEER. The CDR3 spells CASSQDSTASRTEAFF. As DNA, the CDR3 is TGCGCCAGCAGCCAAGATAGTACAGCTTCTCGCACTGAAGCTTTCTTT.

V is TRBV4-1 and J is TRBJ1-2, with D possibly matching TRBD1 (6 bases). Trimming cost V 0 bases and J 1 base, with 15 bases left between them. Germline V gene sequence: CDR1 MGHRA, CDR2 YSYEKL. The CDR3 extends over 17 amino acids. CDR3 in amino acids: CASSQEGGIRINYGYTF. For the CDR3, the DNA is TGCGCCAGCAGCCAAGAAGGGGGTATCAGGATTAACTATGGCTACACCTTC.

The chain couples TRBV7-9 to TRBJ2-7; 9 bases line up with TRBD2. Looked up from germline, CDR1 is SEHNR and CDR2 is FQNEAQ (reference sequence). The J segment lost 1 base and the V segment lost 2 bases, leaving 6 bases of the junction unmatched. The CDR3 contains 16 residues. The CDR3 sequence: CASSLIDSGGSYEQYF. The CDR3 DNA follows: TGTGCCAGCAGCTTAATCGATAGCGGGGGTTCCTACGAGCAGTACTTC. Complete variable domain (other parts from reference TRBV7-9 and TRBJ2-7): DTGVSQNPRHKITKRGQNVTFRCDPISEHNRLYWYRQTLGQGPEFLTYFQNEAQLEKSRLLSDRFSAERPKGSFSTLEIQRTEQGDSAMYLCASSLIDSGGSYEQYFGPGTRLTVT.

This clone was picked up a small number of times. This chain links TRBV27 with TRBJ1-2; tentatively, D is TRBD1 (5 bases). CDR1 and CDR2 (germline): MNHEY, SMNVEV (reference sequence). This CDR3 is 15 amino acids long. The V gene lost 5 bases and the J gene lost 4 bases, with 17 bases spanning the gap. The CDR3 DNA is TGTGCCAGCAGTCCCGGGGCGGGGGTCCGCTATGGCTACACCTTC. This codes for CASSPGAGVRYGYTF.

The CDR3 reads CASSLSITGGYEQYF. The CDR3 nucleotides read TGTGCCAGCAGTTTATCGATTACAGGCGGGTACGAGCAGTACTTC. V is TRBV27 and J is TRBJ2-7; possibly TRBD1 or TRBD2 for D (5 bases each). The germline V gene encodes CDR1 MNHEY and CDR2 SMNVEV (reference sequence). Trimming took off 0 bases at V and 4 bases at J, with 13 bases between the two ends. The CDR3 totals 15 residues.

The V call is TRBV6-5, the J call TRBJ2-5; tentative D call: TRBD1 (6 bases). The CDR3 sequence is 14 residues long. CDR1 and CDR2 from the germline V gene are MNHEY and SVGAGI. Trimming took 6 bases from V and 1 from J, leaving 12 bases between them. The CDR3 spells CASSPRTAQETQYF. The CDR3 region has the DNA TGTGCCAGCAGCCCTCGGACAGCCCAAGAGACCCAGTACTTC.

The V and J genes are TRBV28 and TRBJ2-6; possibly TRBD2 for D (5 bases). V gave up 5 bases and J gave up 0 bases, with 8 bases separating them. CDR1 and CDR2 (germline): MDHEN, SYDVKM. The CDR3 loop spans 15 amino acids. The chain's CDR3 is CASSHRGSGANVLTF. In DNA form, the CDR3 reads TGTGCCAGCAGTCATCGGGGCTCTGGGGCCAACGTCCTGACTTTC.

The chain recombines TRBV6-5 with TRBJ2-7; 9 bases line up with TRBD1. The germline V gene has CDR1 MNHEY and CDR2 SVGAGI. V lost 4 bases, J lost 4 bases, and 8 bases stayed unmatched. CDR3 length: 15 residues. As DNA, the CDR3 is TGTGCCAGCAGTTCTCCGGGACAGGGAAATTACGAGCAGTACTTC. Translating gives CASSSPGQGNYEQYF.

The chain employs TRBV7-8 and TRBJ2-3; D possibly corresponds to TRBD2 (5 bases). Germline V gives CDR1 SGHVS, CDR2 FQNEAQ. The length of the CDR3 is 15 residues. Trimming shortened V by 4 bases and J by 3 bases, and 14 bases separated the two germline ends. The CDR3 sequence: CASSYTGGSTDTQYF. CDR3 nucleotides: TGTGCCAGCAGCTATACCGGAGGAAGTACAGATACGCAGTATTTT.

The genes are TRBV11-2 and TRBJ1-3, with 9 bases lining up with TRBD1. CDR1 and CDR2 from the germline V gene are SGHAT and FQNNGV. This CDR3 contains 16 residues. V shed 4 bases, J shed 3 bases, and the junction held 7 bases outside the gene matches. CDR3 residues: CASSSTGGWSGNTIYF. The CDR3 region has the DNA TGTGCCAGCAGCTCAACAGGGGGCTGGAGTGGAAACACCATATATTTT.

The rearrangement links TRBV6-6 to TRBJ2-7, with D possibly TRBD2 on 6 matching bases. Germline CDR1 is MNHNY and CDR2 is SVGAGI (reference sequence). V dropped 0 bases and J dropped 6 bases, with 9 bases sitting between them. The CDR3 length is 13 residues. CDR3 bases: TGTGCCAGCAGTTACTCGGAGGGCGGCGAGCAGTACTTC. Translated: CASSYSEGGEQYF.

The rearrangement joins TRBV6-6 to TRBJ2-2, with 9 bases identical to TRBD1. This CDR3 spans 14 amino acids. The ends lost 11 bases at V and 6 bases at J; junction bases unmatched: 10. From germline, CDR1 is MNHNY and CDR2 SVGAGI (reference sequence). The CDR3 loop is CASIGQGKAGELFF. The DNA of the CDR3 is TGTGCCTCCATAGGACAGGGGAAGGCCGGGGAGCTGTTTTTT.

The chain carries TRBV29-1 and TRBJ2-1, with D perhaps matching TRBD2 (5 bases). Germline assignment: CDR1 SQVTM and CDR2 ANQGSEA. V was cut by 7 bases and J by 5 bases, with 15 bases left in between. The CDR3 runs 13 residues. This CDR3 is CSAPAGGDNEQFF. The CDR3 region has the DNA TGCAGCGCCCCGGCGGGTGGCGACAATGAGCAGTTCTTC.

This clone showed up just a few times. The V gene is TRBV7-9, the J gene TRBJ1-6, with a tentative D call TRBD1 (6 bases). The CDR3 totals 13 residues. Germline CDR1 is SEHNR and CDR2 is FQNEAQ (reference sequence). Trimming removed 9 bases at V and 7 bases at J, with 13 bases between. CDR3 bases: TGTGCCAGTGACGGGACAACCAATTCACCCCTCCACTTT. Encoded protein: CASDGTTNSPLHF.

The V and J genes are TRBV6-5 and TRBJ2-1, with TRBD2 matching over 9 bases. The CDR3 has 14 amino acids. Trimming cost V 3 bases and J 9 bases; bases outside gene matches: 6. CDR1 is MNHEY, CDR2 SVGAGI, per germline. For the CDR3, the DNA is TGTGCCAGCAGTTATATGCGGGGGGGCGGTGAGCAGTTCTTC. It encodes CASSYMRGGGEQFF.

The V and J genes are TRBV5-6 and TRBJ2-3; D is ambiguous. V gave up 0 bases and J gave up 2 bases, with 13 bases separating them. The CDR3 contains 16 residues. CDR1 and CDR2 (germline): SGHDT, YYEEEE. The CDR3 spells CASSLASALHTDTQYF. The CDR3 DNA reads TGTGCCAGCAGCTTGGCCTCTGCCCTCCACACAGATACGCAGTATTTT. Drawing the rest from reference TRBV5-6 and TRBJ2-3, the complete variable domain is DAGVTQSPTHLIKTRGQQVTLRCSPKSGHDTVSWYQQALGQGPQFIFQYYEEEERQRGNFPDRFSGHQFPNYSSELNVNALLLGDSALYLCASSLASALHTDTQYFGPGTRLTVL.

The chain has TRBV9 and TRBJ1-3; 9 bases map to TRBD1. V was clipped by 3 bases and J by 0 bases; unmatched bases: 4. The CDR3 contains 16 residues. The germline V gene encodes CDR1 SGDLS and CDR2 YYNGEE. This chain's CDR3 is CASSEGQGPSGNTIYF. CDR3 bases: TGTGCCAGCAGCGAGGGACAGGGCCCCTCTGGAAACACCATATATTTT.

The chain has TRBV9 and TRBJ1-1, with D possibly being TRBD1 (6 bases). CDR1 SGDLS and CDR2 YYNGEE come from the germline V gene. V lost 0 bases, J lost 4 bases, and 10 bases lay in between. The CDR3 extends over 14 amino acids. CDR3 loop: CASSVATGTTEAFF. In DNA form, the CDR3 reads TGTGCCAGCAGCGTAGCAACAGGGACCACTGAAGCTTTCTTT.

This chain links TRBV11-2 with TRBJ2-1, with 9 positions matching TRBD2. The CDR3 sequence is 15 residues long. The germline gives CDR1 SGHAT, CDR2 FQNNGV. V was clipped by 6 bases and J by 2 bases; unmatched bases: 5. CDR3 nucleotides: TGTGCCAGCAGTCGAGCGGGGGGCCCCTACAATGAGCAGTTCTTC. It translates to CASSRAGGPYNEQFF.

The rearrangement uses TRBV7-8 and TRBJ2-7, with TRBD1 matching over 12 bases. Per germline, CDR1 SGHVS and CDR2 FQNEAQ. The CDR3 is 16 residues long. V shed 5 bases, J shed 4 bases, and the junction held 9 bases outside the gene matches. CDR3 amino acids: CASSLVGTGGFYEQYF. CDR3 DNA: TGTGCCAGCAGCCTTGTGGGGACAGGGGGCTTTTACGAGCAGTACTTC.

This clone has just a few counts. V gene TRBV19 combines with J gene TRBJ2-1; maybe TRBD1 (6 bases). The CDR3 contains 22 residues. V lost 10 bases to trimming and J lost 0 bases, with 37 bases between them. Germline V gives CDR1 LNHDA, CDR2 SQIVND (reference sequence). CDR3 sequence reads: CATLRDTSSSPNPHSSYNEQFF. Here the CDR3 DNA reads TGTGCCACCCTTCGGGACACATCCAGCTCCCCTAATCCCCATAGCTCCTACAATGAGCAGTTCTTC.